A selection of T cell receptor beta chains follows, all from one sample in a study of shared clonotypes between healthy human individuals. Here immunoSEQ multiplex PCR was the method, and the copy in TCRdb shows in-frame clones only, minus some. The data contain about 2.4 million clones, over 85% of them singletons. The sequenced material came from naive CD4+ T cells from PBMCs. These receptors were collected from a young man in good health. Some clones in this sample may be carry-over from other donors' samples. Each CDR3 is given with its conserved first and last residue. D genes are given only for firm matches. Rows give clone size only sometimes, using once, few, many, or a class for an expanded clone.

>TRBJ2-3|-|-|TRBV7-8
TGTGCCAGCAGCCCGCCCCGGGGTTCAGATACGCAGTATTTT
CASSPPRGSDTQYF
>TRBJ2-7|-|TRBD1|TRBV6-5
TGTGCCAGCAGTATCACCGGACAGGGGGCGTGGGAGCAGTACTTC
CASSITGQGAWEQYF
>TRBJ2-1|-|-|TRBV19
TGTGCCAGCCGGGCAGGCTACAATGAGCAGTTCTTC
CASRAGYNEQFF
>TRBJ1-2|few|-|TRBV27
TGTGCCAGCAGTTTATGGGCAGGCCGGGATGGCTACACCTTC
CASSLWAGRDGYTF
>TRBJ1-2|-|TRBD1|TRBV28
TGTGCCAGCAGTCTCGGGACAGTTTCTGCCTATGGCTACACCTTC
CASSLGTVSAYGYTF
>TRBJ2-1|-|TRBD2|TRBV11-2
TGTGCCAGCAGCTTAGTCGCCCCTAGTAGCGGGGTTCTGAATGAGCAGTTCTTC
CASSLVAPSSGVLNEQFF
>TRBJ2-5|-|-|TRBV28
TGTGCCAGCAGTGCCGGGGTCCTTGCGGGGAACCAAGAGACCCAGTACTTC
CASSAGVLAGNQETQYF
>TRBJ1-6|-|-|TRBV28
TGTGCCAGCAGTCCTGGGACGGGGGATTCACCCCTCCACTTT
CASSPGTGDSPLHF
>TRBJ2-7|-|TRBD2|TRBV28
TGTGCCAGCAGCCCTAGCGGGAGTCGATACGAGCAGTACTTC
CASSPSGSRYEQYF
>TRBJ2-7|-|-|TRBV10-3
TGTGCCATCAGTGGGTCCTACGAGCAGTACTTC
CAISGSYEQYF
>TRBJ2-5|-|-|TRBV28
TGTGCCAGCAGTTTGAGACGGCCAAAAGAGACCCAGTACTTC
CASSLRRPKETQYF
>TRBJ2-2|-|-|TRBV5-1
TGCGCCAGCAGCTTGGGGCTAATTGCCAGCGGGGAGCTGTTTTTT
CASSLGLIASGELFF
>TRBJ1-2|-|-|TRBV7-9
TGTGCCAGCAGCTTAGGAGGAGGGGGTTTTAGGGAAGGCTACACCTTC
CASSLGGGGFREGYTF
>TRBJ1-1|-|-|TRBV28
TGTGCCAGCAGTTTACAGGGAGGCGGTCGGGCTTTCTTT
CASSLQGGGRAFF
>TRBJ2-1|-|TRBD2|TRBV6-4
TGTGCCAGCAGTGCCTCCGGGACTAGGTACTACAATGAGCAGTTCTTC
CASSASGTRYYNEQFF
>TRBJ1-2|-|-|TRBV14
TGTGCCAGCAGCCAAGTAGGAGGACTAAACTATGGCTACACCTTC
CASSQVGGLNYGYTF
>TRBJ2-1|-|-|TRBV5-4
TGTGCCAGCAGCGCCCCCATTCAGGGCTCCTACAATGAGCAGTTCTTC
CASSAPIQGSYNEQFF
>TRBJ2-3|-|TRBD2|TRBV5-1
TGCGCCAGCAGCCCCTCGATAGCGGGAACAGATACGCAGTATTTT
CASSPSIAGTDTQYF
>TRBJ1-2|-|-|TRBV7-9
TGTGCCAGCCACGTCGGGGGCGGCGATGGCTACACCTTC
CASHVGGGDGYTF
>TRBJ1-6|-|-|TRBV9
TGTGCCAGCAGCGCCGGATCACTGCTTAATTCACCCCTCCACTTT
CASSAGSLLNSPLHF
>TRBJ2-7|-|-|TRBV18
TGTGCCAGCTCACCAGAAAACGAGCAGTACTTC
CASSPENEQYF
>TRBJ2-5|-|-|TRBV25-1
TGTGCCAGCAGTGAATTCAGGGCCGGTGGGGAGACCCAGTACTTC
CASSEFRAGGETQYF